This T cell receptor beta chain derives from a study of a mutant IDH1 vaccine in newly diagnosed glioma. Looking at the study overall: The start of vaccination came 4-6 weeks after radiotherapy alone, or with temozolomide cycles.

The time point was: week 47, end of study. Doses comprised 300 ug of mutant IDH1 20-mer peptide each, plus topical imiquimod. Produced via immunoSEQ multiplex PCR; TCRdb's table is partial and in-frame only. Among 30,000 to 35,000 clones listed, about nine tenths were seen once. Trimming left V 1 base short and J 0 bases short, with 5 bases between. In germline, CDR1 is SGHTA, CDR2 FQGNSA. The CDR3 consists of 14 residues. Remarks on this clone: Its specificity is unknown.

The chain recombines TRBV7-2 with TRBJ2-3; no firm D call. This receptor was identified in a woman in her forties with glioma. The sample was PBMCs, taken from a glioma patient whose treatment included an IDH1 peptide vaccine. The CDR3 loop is CASSLDGSTDTQYF. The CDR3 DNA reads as TGTGCCAGCAGCTTAGACGGTAGCACAGATACGCAGTATTTT.